Shown below are 5 T cell receptor beta chains from a single sample sequenced in a study of T-cell memory formation after mild COVID-19. TCRdb itself ran the 5' RACE reads through MiXCR, one entry per CDR3 protein. The data show around 80,000 distinct CDR3 sequences, 14% seen once. The sequencing input was PBMCs or a T cell subset sorted from them (not recorded which). These receptors all come from an adult woman who had mild COVID-19 (a few samples of this study predate the infection). Cell type and time point are not known.

This clonotype was observed a few times. The chain couples TRBV7-9 to TRBJ1-5; D remains ambiguous. V lost 2 bases and J 1 base, leaving 9 bases between the germline ends. This CDR3 region has 15 residues. The germline V gene has CDR1 SEHNR and CDR2 FQNEAQ (reference sequence). In DNA, the CDR3 is TGTGCCAGCAGCTTACGGATTATGAGCAATCAGCCCCAGCATTTT. Its protein product is CASSLRIMSNQPQHF.

This clonotype was recorded a few times. This chain uses TRBV2 with TRBJ2-5; 15 bases line up with TRBD2. The V segment lost 8 bases and the J segment 2 bases; nucleotides outside the gene matches: 9. This CDR3 contains 17 residues. Per germline, CDR1 SNHLY and CDR2 FYNNEI. CDR3 DNA: TGTGCCAGCGAGGGACTAGCGGGGGGAATTCTACAAGAGACCCAGTACTTC. This codes for CASEGLAGGILQETQYF.

This chain uses TRBV6-2 or TRBV6-3 with TRBJ2-7; possibly TRBD1 or TRBD2 for D (6 bases each). Trimming took 0 bases from V and 6 from J, leaving 9 bases between them. The CDR3 is 13 amino acids. Per the germline V gene, CDR1 is MNHEY and CDR2 is SVGEGT. The CDR3 bases are TGTGCCAGCAGTTACTCCGGAGGGGGCGAGCAGTACTTC. Protein product: CASSYSGGGEQYF.

This clonotype was picked up a small number of times. The chain links TRBV19 to TRBJ1-1; TRBD1 might be the D (6 bases). The CDR3 is 16 residues long. The germline V gene has CDR1 LNHDA and CDR2 SQIVND (reference sequence). V was trimmed by 7 bases and J by 0 bases, leaving 18 bases between them. CDR3 protein: CASTYRGAGLNTEAFF. Written as DNA, the CDR3 is TGTGCCAGTACCTACCGGGGGGCAGGCCTGAACACTGAAGCTTTCTTT.

This clonotype was picked up a small number of times. The chain employs TRBV12-3 or TRBV12-4 and TRBJ2-7; a possible D gene is TRBD1 (5 bases). The CDR3 runs 14 residues. V lost 6 bases, J lost 2 bases, and 14 bases lay in between. The CDR3 is CASSSGDRTYEQYF. CDR3 coding DNA: TGTGCCAGCAGCTCCGGTGACAGAACCTACGAGCAGTACTTC.